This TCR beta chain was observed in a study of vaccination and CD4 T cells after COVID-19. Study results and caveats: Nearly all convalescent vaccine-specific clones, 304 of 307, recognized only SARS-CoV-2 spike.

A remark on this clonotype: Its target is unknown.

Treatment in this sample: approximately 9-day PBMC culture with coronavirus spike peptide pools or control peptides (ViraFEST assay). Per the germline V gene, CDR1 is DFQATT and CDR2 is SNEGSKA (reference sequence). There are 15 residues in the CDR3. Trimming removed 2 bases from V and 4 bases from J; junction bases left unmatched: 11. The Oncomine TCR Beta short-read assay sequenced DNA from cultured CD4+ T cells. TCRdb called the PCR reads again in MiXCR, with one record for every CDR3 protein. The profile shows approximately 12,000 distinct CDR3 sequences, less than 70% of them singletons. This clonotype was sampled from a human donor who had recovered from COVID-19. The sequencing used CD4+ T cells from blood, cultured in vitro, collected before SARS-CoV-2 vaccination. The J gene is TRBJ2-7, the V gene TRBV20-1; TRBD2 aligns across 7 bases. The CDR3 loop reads CSARTPLAEQYEQYF. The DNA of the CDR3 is TGCAGTGCTAGAACCCCCCTAGCGGAGCAGTACGAGCAGTACTTC.